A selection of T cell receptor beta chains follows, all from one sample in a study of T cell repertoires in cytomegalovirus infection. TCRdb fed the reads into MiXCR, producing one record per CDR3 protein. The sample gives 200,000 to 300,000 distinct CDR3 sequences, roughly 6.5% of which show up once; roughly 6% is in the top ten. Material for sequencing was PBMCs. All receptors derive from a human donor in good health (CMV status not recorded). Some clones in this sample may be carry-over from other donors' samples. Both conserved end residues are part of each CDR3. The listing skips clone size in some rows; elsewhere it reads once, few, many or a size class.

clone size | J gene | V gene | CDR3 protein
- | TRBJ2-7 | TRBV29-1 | CSVGLTAHEQYF
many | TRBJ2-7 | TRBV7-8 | CASSPRQGEQYF
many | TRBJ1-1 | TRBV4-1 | CASSPPFNTEAFF
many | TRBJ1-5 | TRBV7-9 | CASSPTGFGSIANQPQHF
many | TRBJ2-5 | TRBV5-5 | CASSLVPTLQETQYF
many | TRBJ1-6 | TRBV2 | CASSGTASSYNSPLHF
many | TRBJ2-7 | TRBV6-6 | CASSYSEHYEQYF
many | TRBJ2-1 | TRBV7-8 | CASSSTSSHYNEQFF
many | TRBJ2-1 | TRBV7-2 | CASSLASGGGNEQFF
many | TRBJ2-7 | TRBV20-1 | CSAREAGGYEQYF
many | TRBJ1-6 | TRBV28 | CASSRTGIGSPLHF
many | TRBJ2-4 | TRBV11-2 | CASSSTGFWVIQYF
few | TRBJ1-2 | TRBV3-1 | CASSQDGFPNGYTF
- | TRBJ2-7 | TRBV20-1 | CSARDRAGTYEQYF
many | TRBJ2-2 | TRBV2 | CASSASGGQVTGELFF
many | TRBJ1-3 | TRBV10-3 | CAISESDGGDTGNTIYF
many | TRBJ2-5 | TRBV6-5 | CASSYGPGETQYF
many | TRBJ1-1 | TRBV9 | CASSVVSQNTEAFF
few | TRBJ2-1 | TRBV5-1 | CASSLAGGGYDEQFF
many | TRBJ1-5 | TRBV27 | CASSLRPDSNQPQHF
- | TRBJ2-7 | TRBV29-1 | CSGGEGYEQYF
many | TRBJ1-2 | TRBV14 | CASSQDSDLRSTEENGYTF
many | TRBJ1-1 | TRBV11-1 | CASSLQLGTEAFF
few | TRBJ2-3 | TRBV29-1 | CSVEVTDTQYF
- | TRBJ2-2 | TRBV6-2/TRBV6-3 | CASSERYGTGELFF
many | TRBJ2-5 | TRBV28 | CASSLTQGEETQYF
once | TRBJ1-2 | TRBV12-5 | CASGLSLPGTGSPGYTF
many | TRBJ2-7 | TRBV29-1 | CSVGGTVGEYEQYF
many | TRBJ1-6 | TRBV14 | CASSQDRPGERNSPLHF
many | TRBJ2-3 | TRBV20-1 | CSRESTDTQYF
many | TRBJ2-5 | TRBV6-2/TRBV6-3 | CASLGGRFQGGETQYF
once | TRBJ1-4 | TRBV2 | CASRGVEEKLFF
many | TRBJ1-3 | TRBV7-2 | CASSYGSTIYF
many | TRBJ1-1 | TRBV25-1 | CASSSRTGTEAFF
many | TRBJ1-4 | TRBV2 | CASRSSQTNEKLFF
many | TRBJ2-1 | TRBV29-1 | CSVGGQGREEGRYEQFF
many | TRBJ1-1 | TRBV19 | CASSVRHLNTEAFF
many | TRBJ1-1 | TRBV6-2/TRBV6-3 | CASSWDRFLGTEAFF
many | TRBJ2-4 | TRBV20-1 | CSALHGGGKNIQYF
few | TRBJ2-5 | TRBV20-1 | CSATSGGITPRGETQYF
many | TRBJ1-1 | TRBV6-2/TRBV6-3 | CASTRAVTTVLEAFF
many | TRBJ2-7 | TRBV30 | CAWSEGHEQYF
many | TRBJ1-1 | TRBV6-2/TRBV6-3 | CASSLPTVNTEAFF
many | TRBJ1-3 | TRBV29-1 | CSVETRGPGNTIYF
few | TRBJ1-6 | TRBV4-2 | CASSQEGTAYPLHF
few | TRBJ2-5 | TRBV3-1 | CASSLTTGRRAQYF
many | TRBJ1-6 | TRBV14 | CASSQAVERGSRSPPLHF
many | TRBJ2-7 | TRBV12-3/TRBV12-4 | CASSFGSSSYEQYF
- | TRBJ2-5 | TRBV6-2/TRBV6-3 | CASRRLAGGRETQYF
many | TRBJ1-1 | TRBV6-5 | CASSYGGTANTEAFF
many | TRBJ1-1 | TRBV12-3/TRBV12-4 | CASSLAGISPPEAFF